What follows is one T cell receptor (beta chain) and its context. V lost 6 bases, J lost 10 bases, and 15 bases lay in between. The CDR3 spans 11 residues. Germline assignment: CDR1 DFQATT and CDR2 SNEGSKA (reference sequence). This specimen comes from a study of blood T cell repertoires in COVID-19. On the study more broadly: The cDNA or gDNA used as material had been derived from T cells, B-cell-depleted T cells, or PBMCs.

Profiling relied on immunoSEQ multiplex PCR, and the TCRdb table lists in-frame clones only, not all of them. The top ten clones hold around 6% of a sample with over 200,000 clones, 89% of them seen once. The sequence came from a man aged 60 to 75 who had recovered from COVID-19. V is TRBV20-1 and J is TRBJ1-1, with a possible D match to TRBD1 (6 bases). Sample: peripheral blood. Here the CDR3 DNA reads TGCAGTGCCTCGACCCAGGGGCCAGCTTTCTTT. Its translation: CSASTQGPAFF.